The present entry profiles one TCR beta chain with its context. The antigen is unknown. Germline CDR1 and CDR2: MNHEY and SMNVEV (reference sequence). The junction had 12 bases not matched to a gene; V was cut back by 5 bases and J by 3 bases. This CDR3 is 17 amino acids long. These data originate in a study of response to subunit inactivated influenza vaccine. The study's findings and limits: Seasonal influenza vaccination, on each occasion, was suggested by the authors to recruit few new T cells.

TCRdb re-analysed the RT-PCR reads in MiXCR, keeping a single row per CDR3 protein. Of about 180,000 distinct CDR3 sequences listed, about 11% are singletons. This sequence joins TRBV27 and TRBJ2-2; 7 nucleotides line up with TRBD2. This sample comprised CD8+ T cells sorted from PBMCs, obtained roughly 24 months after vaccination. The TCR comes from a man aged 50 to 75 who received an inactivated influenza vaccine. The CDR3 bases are TGTGCCAGCAGTCCGGAAATTGCGGGAGTCGACACCGGGGAGCTGTTTTTT. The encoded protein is CASSPEIAGVDTGELFF.